The T cell receptor (beta chain) described here comes from a study of early T cells in non-severe SARS-CoV-2 infection. Looking at the study overall: Sequencing targeted bulk RNA from unsorted whole blood, leaving chains unpaired. Findings and caveats of the study: There was a bias toward anti-spike CD8 responses in VDJdb matching, which missed private and CD4 specificities.

Individually, cDNA molecules had unique molecular identifiers attached to them. TCRdb independently ran MiXCR on the 5' RACE reads; one entry per CDR3 protein. In the table there are 45,000 to 60,000 distinct CDR3 sequences, 7.5% to 9% of which are singletons. This clonotype was detected only a few times. Antigen: not known. CDR1 MRHNA and CDR2 SNTAGT come from the germline V gene. V lost 3 bases to trimming and J lost 5 bases, with 14 bases between them. The CDR3 has 15 amino acids. V usage is TRBV6-4 and J usage is TRBJ2-1; D is undetermined. Sequences were derived from whole blood, sampled at baseline. This TCR derives from an adult who was a healthcare worker with PCR-confirmed SARS-CoV-2 infection or an uninfected control (not recorded which). CDR3 sequence (DNA): TGTGCCAGCAGTGAGAAAGGAGATCTGAACAATGAGCAGTTCTTC. Translation: CASSEKGDLNNEQFF.